One sample yielded the 13 T cell receptor beta chains listed below, sequenced in a study of response to subunit inactivated influenza vaccine. Via MiXCR, TCRdb re-called the RT-PCR reads, giving one row per CDR3 protein. The table shows 860,000 or so distinct CDR3 sequences, with 21% occurring only once. The sample in question was PBMCs from blood, obtained 5 days after vaccination. The receptors stem from a middle-aged man who received an inactivated influenza vaccine.

This clonotype was counted at least ten times. The V and J genes are TRBV12-3 or TRBV12-4 and TRBJ2-1, with D unclear. The CDR3 length is 13 residues. V lost 1 base and J lost 5, with 6 bases in between. The CDR3 loop reads CASSLVGDNEQFF. As DNA, the CDR3 is TGTGCCAGCAGTTTAGTCGGAGACAATGAGCAGTTCTTC.

This clonotype was seen a few times. The rearrangement links TRBV18 to TRBJ1-1; D gene unclear. There are 15 residues in the CDR3. The germline CDR1 and CDR2 sequences are KGHSH and LQKENI. V lost 3 bases to trimming and J lost 6 bases, with 17 bases between them. The CDR3 region is CASSPRRQWSPEAFF. For the CDR3, the DNA is TGTGCCAGCTCACCGAGGCGCCAGTGGAGCCCTGAAGCTTTCTTT.

This clonotype was detected a few times. V is TRBV7-9 and J is TRBJ1-2, with 7 bases that match TRBD1. This CDR3 is 12 amino acids long. Germline CDR1 and CDR2: SEHNR and FQNEAQ (reference sequence). Germline trimming cut 7 bases from V and 8 bases from J; bases unmatched to any gene: 7. In DNA form, the CDR3 reads TGTGCCAGCACCCGAACAGGGGAAGGCTACACCTTC. Translation gives CASTRTGEGYTF.

This sequence joins TRBV24-1 and TRBJ2-5; 10 nucleotides align to TRBD1. The CDR3 contains 15 residues. The junction had 7 bases not matched to a gene; V was cut back by 6 bases and J by 4 bases. The germline gives CDR1 KGHDR, CDR2 SFDVKD. The CDR3 is CATSRDRGASETQYF. The DNA for the CDR3 is TGTGCCACCAGTAGGGACAGGGGTGCGTCAGAGACCCAGTACTTC.

This clonotype was found a few times. The CDR3 nucleotides read TGCGCCAGCAGCTTTGACAGGTCGGCCGGGGAGCTGTTTTTT. Translation gives CASSFDRSAGELFF. The genes are TRBV5-1 and TRBJ2-2; D is possibly TRBD1 (6 bases). Germline V lookup: CDR1 SGHRS, CDR2 YFSETQ. V was trimmed by 2 bases and J by 6 bases, leaving 11 bases between them. This CDR3 has 14 amino acids.

This clonotype was picked up many times. The chain joins TRBV29-1 to TRBJ1-2, with 7 bases lining up with TRBD1. Trimming took 0 bases from V and 8 from J; bases not matched to a gene: 15. Looked up from germline, CDR1 is SQVTM and CDR2 is ANQGSEA. The CDR3 is 16 amino acids. The CDR3 loop is CSVEDPIAQGGKGYTF. In DNA form, the CDR3 reads TGCAGCGTTGAAGACCCCATCGCCCAGGGGGGTAAAGGCTACACCTTC.

This clonotype has a handful of counts. This chain connects TRBV24-1 to TRBJ1-2; D possibly corresponds to TRBD1 (5 bases). The length of the CDR3 is 12 residues. Between the trimmed V and J ends, which lost 3 bases and 7 bases, there was a span of 8 bases. The germline V gene has CDR1 KGHDR and CDR2 SFDVKD. The CDR3 sequence: CATSDPGTGYTF. CDR3 nucleotides: TGTGCCACCAGTGATCCGGGGACTGGCTACACCTTC.

This clonotype came up a few times. This chain joins TRBV7-2 and TRBJ2-5, with D possibly being TRBD1 or TRBD2 (6 bases each). Germline assignment: CDR1 SGHTA and CDR2 FQGNSA. This CDR3 region has 15 residues. V dropped 1 base and J dropped 4 bases, with 13 bases sitting between them. The CDR3 reads CASSLGYRGRETQYF. In DNA, the CDR3 is TGTGCCAGCAGCTTAGGGTACCGGGGGCGAGAGACCCAGTACTTC.

This clonotype was found a few times. The chain uses TRBV20-1 and TRBJ2-1; TRBD1 is a possible D gene (5 bases). CDR1 DFQATT and CDR2 SNEGSKA come from the germline V gene (reference sequence). The length of the CDR3 is 15 residues. Trimming took off 5 bases at V and 7 bases at J, with 21 bases between the two ends. CDR3 residues: CSALSQGSLRNEQFF. The CDR3 DNA reads as TGCAGTGCTCTTAGTCAGGGTTCACTGAGGAATGAGCAGTTCTTC.

The chain is built from TRBV24-1 and TRBJ2-3; no clear D. V lost 9 bases and J lost 6, with 9 bases in between. The V gene's germline CDR1 is KGHDR and CDR2 SFDVKD. The CDR3 runs to 11 residues. The CDR3 reads CATSFLDTQYF. CDR3 DNA sequence: TGTGCCACCTCCTTTTTGGATACGCAGTATTTT.

The chain is built from TRBV28 and TRBJ1-6, with TRBD1 as a possible D gene (5 bases). There are 16 residues in the CDR3. The V end lost 2 bases, the J end lost 4 bases, and 12 bases lay between the germline ends. Germline lookup yields CDR1 MDHEN and CDR2 SYDVKM. For the CDR3, the DNA is TGTGCCAGCAGTTTAGCAGGGTCCCCTTATAATTCACCCCTCCACTTT. It encodes CASSLAGSPYNSPLHF.

V usage is TRBV20-1 and J usage is TRBJ2-3; D remains ambiguous. In germline, CDR1 is DFQATT, CDR2 SNEGSKA (reference sequence). Between the trimmed V and J ends, which lost 2 bases and 0 bases, there was a span of 9 bases. The CDR3 extends over 14 amino acids. CDR3 amino acids: CSARRRTSTDTQYF. CDR3 in DNA: TGCAGTGCTAGACGGCGAACTAGCACAGATACGCAGTATTTT.

The chain employs TRBV2 and TRBJ2-2; 10 bases match TRBD2. The CDR3 covers 18 residues. With V trimmed by 2 bases and J by 1 base, 7 bases remained unmatched. Looked up from germline, CDR1 is SNHLY and CDR2 is FYNNEI. CDR3 DNA sequence: TGTGCCAGCAGTGAATTCGCAGCGGGAGGGGTGAACACCGGGGAGCTGTTTTTT. Its translation: CASSEFAAGGVNTGELFF. Full variable domain (remainder filled in from reference TRBV2 and TRBJ2-2): EPEVTQTPSHQVTQMGQEVILRCVPISNHLYFYWYRQILGQKVEFLVSFYNNEISEKSEIFDDQFSVERPDGSNFTLKIRSTKLEDSAMYFCASSEFAAGGVNTGELFFGEGSRLTVL.